This note documents a single T cell receptor (beta chain) sequence. No antigen is known for it. Each CDR3 protein is one row after TCRdb ran MiXCR on the reads. The sample has 600,000 to 700,000 distinct CDR3 sequences; 33% are singletons. The sample originates from a study of T cell repertoires in cytomegalovirus infection. Overall study results and limits: Carriers of CMV plus the relevant HLA were identified by cumulative public TCR beta family frequency.

The germline V gene encodes CDR1 DFQATT and CDR2 SNEGSKA (reference sequence). V lost 3 bases and J lost 0; bases outside the gene matches: 11. The CDR3 length is 17 residues. This chain joins TRBV20-1 and TRBJ1-5; 7 nucleotides match TRBD1. The receptor was isolated from a human donor in good health (CMV status not recorded). Some clones in this sample may be carry-over from other donors' samples. The source was cultured PBMCs, collected from culture after CMV antigen stimulation. In nucleotides, the CDR3 is TGCAGTGCTAGCGACAGGGCGAAGGGAGGTAGCAATCAGCCCCAGCATTTT. This translates into CSASDRAKGGSNQPQHF.